This TCR beta chain was captured by sequencing in a study of T cell repertoires in cytomegalovirus infection. The CDR3 runs to 18 residues. V shed 0 bases and J shed 0 bases, with 15 bases lying between them. CDR1 is LGHNA, CDR2 YNFKEQ, per germline. TCRdb reprocessed the reads with MiXCR, giving one entry per CDR3 protein. The table has under 95,000 distinct CDR3 sequences, about half seen once. Concerning this clonotype itself: The antigen is not known.

The origin of this receptor is a human donor in good health (CMV status not recorded). Some clones in this sample may be carry-over from other donors' samples. The specimen comprised CD8+ T cells from cultured PBMCs, sampled from culture after CMV antigen stimulation. J is TRBJ2-1 and V is TRBV4-2, with no clear D. The CDR3 DNA follows: TGTGCCAGCAGCCAAGAAGTACAAATTAGGAGCTCCTACAATGAGCAGTTCTTC. Residues: CASSQEVQIRSSYNEQFF.